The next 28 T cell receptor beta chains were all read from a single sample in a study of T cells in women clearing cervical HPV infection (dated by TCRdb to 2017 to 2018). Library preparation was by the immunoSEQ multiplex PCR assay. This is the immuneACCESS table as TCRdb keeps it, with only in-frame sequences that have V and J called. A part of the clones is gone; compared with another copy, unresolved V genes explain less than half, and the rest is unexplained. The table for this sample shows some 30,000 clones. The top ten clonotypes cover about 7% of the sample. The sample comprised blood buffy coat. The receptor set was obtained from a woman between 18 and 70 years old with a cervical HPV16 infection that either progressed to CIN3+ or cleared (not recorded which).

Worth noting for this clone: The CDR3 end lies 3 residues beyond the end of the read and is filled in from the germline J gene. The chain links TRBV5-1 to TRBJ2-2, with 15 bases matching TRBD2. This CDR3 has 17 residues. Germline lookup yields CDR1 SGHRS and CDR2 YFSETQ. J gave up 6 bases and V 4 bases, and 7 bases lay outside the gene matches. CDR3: CASSPLGLAGGAGELFF. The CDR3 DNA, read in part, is TGCGCCAGCAGCCCCCTCGGACTAGCGGGGGGGGCCGGGGAG.

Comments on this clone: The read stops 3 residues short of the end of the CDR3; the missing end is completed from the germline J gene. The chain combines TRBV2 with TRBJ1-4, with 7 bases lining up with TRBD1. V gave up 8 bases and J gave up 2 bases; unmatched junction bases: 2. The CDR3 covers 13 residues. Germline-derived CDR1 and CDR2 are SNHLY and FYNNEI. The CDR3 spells CASLTGTNEKLFF. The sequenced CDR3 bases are TGTGCCAGCCTGACAGGGACTAATGAAAAA.

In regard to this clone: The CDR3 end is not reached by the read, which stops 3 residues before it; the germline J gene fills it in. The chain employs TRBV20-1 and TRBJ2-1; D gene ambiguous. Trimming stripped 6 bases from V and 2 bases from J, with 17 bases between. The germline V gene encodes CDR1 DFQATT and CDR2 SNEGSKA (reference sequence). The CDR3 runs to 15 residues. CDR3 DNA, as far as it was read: TGCAGTGCCTTAAATCAACTTGAAACCTACAATGAG. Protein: CSALNQLETYNE. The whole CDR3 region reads CSALNQLETYNEQFF.

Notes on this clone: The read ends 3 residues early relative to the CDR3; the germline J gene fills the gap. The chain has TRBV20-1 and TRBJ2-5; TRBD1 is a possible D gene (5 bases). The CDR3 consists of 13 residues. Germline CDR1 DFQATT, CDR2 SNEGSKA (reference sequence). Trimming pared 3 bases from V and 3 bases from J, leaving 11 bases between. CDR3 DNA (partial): TGCAGTGCTAGCTCACCAGGGAAAGAGACC. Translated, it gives CSASSPGKET. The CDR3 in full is CSASSPGKETQYF.

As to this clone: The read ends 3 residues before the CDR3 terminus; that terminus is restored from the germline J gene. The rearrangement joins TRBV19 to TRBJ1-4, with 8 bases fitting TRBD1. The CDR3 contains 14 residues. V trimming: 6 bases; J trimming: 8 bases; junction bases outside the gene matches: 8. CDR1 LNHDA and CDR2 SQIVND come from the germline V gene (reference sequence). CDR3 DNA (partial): TGTGCCAGTAGACCCGCAGGGGGCTTGGAAAAA. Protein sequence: CASRPAGGLEK. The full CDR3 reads CASRPAGGLEKLFF.

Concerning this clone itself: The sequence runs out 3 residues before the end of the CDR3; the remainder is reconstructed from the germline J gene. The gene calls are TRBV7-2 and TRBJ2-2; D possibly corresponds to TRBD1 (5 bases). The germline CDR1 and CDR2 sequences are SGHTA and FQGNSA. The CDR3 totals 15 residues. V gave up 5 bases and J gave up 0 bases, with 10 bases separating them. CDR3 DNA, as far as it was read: TGTGCCAGCAGCCCGCAGGGCGCGAACACCGGGGAG. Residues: CASSPQGANTGE. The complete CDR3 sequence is CASSPQGANTGELFF.

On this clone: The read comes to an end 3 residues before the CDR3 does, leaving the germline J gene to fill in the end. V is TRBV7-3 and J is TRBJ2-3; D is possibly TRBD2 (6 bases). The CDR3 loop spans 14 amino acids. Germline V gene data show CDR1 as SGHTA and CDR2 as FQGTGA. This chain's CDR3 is CASSFGTQRETQYF. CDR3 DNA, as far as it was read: TGTGCCAGCAGCTTCGGGACTCAGAGGGAGACG.

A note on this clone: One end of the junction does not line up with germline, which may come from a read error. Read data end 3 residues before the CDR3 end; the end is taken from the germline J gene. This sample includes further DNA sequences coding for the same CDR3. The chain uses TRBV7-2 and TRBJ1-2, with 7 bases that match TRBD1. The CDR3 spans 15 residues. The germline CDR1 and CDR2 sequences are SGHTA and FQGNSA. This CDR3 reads CASSSGQLPNYGYTF. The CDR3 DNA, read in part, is TGTGCCAGCAGCTCGGGACAGCTTCCTAACTATGGT.

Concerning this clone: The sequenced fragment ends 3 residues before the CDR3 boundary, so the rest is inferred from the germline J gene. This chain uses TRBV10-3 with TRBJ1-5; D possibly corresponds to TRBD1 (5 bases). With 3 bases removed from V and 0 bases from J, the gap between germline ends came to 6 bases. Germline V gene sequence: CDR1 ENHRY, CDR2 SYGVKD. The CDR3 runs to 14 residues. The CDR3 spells CAISDQGSNQPQHF. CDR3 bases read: TGTGCCATCAGTGATCAGGGTAGCAATCAGCCC.

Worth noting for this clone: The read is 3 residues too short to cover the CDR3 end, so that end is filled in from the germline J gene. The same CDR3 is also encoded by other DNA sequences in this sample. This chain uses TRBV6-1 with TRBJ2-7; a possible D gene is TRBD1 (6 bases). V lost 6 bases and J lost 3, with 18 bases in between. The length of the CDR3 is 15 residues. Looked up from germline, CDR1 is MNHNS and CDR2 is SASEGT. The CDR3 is CASSELPTGFYEQYF. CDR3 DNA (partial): TGTGCCAGCAGCGAACTCCCAACAGGGTTCTACGAG.

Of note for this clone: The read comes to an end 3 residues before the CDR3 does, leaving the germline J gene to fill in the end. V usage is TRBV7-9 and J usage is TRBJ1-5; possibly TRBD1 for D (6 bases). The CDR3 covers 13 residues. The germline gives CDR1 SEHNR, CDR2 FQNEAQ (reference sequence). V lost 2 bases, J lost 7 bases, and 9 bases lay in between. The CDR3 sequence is CASSLTQGQPQHF. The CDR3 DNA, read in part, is TGTGCCAGCAGCTTAACGCAGGGGCAGCCC.

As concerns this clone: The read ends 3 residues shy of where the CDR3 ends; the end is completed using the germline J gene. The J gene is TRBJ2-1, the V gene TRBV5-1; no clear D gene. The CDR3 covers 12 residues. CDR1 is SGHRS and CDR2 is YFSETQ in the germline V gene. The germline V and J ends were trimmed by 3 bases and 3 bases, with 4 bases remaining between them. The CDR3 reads CASSSNYNEQFF. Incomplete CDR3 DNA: TGCGCCAGCAGCTCCAACTACAATGAG.

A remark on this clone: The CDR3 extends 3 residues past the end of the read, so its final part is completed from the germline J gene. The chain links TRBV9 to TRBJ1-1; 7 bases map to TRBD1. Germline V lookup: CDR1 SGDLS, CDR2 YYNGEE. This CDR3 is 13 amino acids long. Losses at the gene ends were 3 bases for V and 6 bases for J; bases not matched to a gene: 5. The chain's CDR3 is CASSDNRGPEAFF. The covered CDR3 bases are TGTGCCAGCAGCGACAACAGGGGTCCTGAA.

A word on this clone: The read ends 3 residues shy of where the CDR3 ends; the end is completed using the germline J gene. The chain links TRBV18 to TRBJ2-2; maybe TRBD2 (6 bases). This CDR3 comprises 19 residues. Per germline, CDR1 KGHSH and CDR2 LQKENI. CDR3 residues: CASSDPGLSHISYNSPLFF. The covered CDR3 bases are TGTGCCAGCTCCGACCCAGGACTATCCCACATCTCCTATAATTCACCG.

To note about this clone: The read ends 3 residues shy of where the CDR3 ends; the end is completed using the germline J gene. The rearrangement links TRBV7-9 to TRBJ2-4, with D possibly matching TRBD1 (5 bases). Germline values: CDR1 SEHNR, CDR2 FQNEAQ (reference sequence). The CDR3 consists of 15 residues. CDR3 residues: CASSLEVGQNYGQYF. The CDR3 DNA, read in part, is TGTGCCAGCAGCTTAGAGGTGGGGCAGAACTATGGT.

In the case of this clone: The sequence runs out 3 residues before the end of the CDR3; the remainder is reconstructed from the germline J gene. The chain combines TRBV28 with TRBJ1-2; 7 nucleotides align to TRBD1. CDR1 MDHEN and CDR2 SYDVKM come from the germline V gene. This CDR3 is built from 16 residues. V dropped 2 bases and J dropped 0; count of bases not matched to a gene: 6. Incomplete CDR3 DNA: TGTGCCAGCAGTTTAATGAGCCAGGGGGCTAACTATGGC. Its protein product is CASSLMSQGANYG. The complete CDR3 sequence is CASSLMSQGANYGYTF.

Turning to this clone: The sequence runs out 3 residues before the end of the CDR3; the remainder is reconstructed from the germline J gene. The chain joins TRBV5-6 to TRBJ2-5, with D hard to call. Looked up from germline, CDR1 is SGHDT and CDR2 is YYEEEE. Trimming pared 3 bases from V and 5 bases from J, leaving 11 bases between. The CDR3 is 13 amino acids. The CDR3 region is CASSYTLSETQYF. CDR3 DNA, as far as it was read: TGTGCCAGCAGCTATACCCTATCGGAGACC. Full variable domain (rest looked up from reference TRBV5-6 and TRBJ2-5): DAGVTQSPTHLIKTRGQQVTLRCSPKSGHDTVSWYQQALGQGPQFIFQYYEEEERQRGNFPDRFSGHQFPNYSSELNVNALLLGDSALYLCASSYTLSETQYFGPGTRLLVL.

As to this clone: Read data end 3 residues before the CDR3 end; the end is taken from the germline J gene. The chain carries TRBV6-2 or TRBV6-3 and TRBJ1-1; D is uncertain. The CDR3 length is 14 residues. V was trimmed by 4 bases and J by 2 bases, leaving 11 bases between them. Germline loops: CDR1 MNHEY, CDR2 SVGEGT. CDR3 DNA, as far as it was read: TGTGCCAGCAGTTCGGCACAGCCAAACACTGAA. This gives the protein CASSSAQPNTE. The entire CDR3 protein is CASSSAQPNTEAFF.

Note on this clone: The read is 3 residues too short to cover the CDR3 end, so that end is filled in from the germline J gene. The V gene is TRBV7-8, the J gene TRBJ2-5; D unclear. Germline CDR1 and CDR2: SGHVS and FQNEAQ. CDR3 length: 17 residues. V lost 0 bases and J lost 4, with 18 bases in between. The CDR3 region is CASSLARRIEPRETQYF. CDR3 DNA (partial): TGTGCCAGCAGCTTAGCGCGCAGGATCGAACCCCGAGAGACC.

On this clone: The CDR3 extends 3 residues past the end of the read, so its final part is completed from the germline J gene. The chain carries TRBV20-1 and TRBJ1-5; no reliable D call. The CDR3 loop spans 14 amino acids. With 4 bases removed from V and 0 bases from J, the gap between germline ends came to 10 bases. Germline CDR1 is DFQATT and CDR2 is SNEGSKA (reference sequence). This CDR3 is CSANTENSNQPQHF. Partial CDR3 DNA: TGCAGTGCTAATACAGAAAATAGCAATCAGCCC.

CDR3 amino acids: CASSLALEQYF. The CDR3 DNA, read in part, is TGTGCCAGCAGCTTGGCTCTCGAG. V is TRBV5-6 and J is TRBJ2-7; D ambiguous. The observed sequence ends 3 residues before the CDR3 terminus, with the missing tail filled in from the germline J gene. The CDR3 contains 11 residues. Germline V lookup: CDR1 SGHDT, CDR2 YYEEEE. The V end was cut by 0 bases, the J end by 6 bases, with 4 bases between.

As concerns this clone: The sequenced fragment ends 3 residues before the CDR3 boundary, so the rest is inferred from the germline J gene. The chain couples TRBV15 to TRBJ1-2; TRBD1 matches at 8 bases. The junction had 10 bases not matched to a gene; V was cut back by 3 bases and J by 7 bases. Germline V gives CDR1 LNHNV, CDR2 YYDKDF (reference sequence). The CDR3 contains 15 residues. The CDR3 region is CATSSRQGATRGYTF. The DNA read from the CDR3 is TGTGCCACCAGCAGTAGGCAGGGGGCGACTCGTGGC.

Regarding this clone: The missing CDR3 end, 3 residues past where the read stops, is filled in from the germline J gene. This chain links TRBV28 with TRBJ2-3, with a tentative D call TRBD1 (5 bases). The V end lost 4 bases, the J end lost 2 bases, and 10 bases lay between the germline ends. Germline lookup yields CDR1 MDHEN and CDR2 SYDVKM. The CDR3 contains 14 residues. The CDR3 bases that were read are TGTGCCAGCAGTTCCAGGGTTAACACAGATACG. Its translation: CASSSRVNTDT. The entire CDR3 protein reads CASSSRVNTDTQYF.

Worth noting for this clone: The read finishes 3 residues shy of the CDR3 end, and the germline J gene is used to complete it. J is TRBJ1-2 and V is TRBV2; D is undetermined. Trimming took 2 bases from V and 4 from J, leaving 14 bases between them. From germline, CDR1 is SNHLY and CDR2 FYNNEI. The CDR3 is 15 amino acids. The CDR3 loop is CASSELLSRAYGYTF. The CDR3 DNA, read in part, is TGTGCCAGCAGTGAACTGTTGTCAAGAGCCTATGGC.

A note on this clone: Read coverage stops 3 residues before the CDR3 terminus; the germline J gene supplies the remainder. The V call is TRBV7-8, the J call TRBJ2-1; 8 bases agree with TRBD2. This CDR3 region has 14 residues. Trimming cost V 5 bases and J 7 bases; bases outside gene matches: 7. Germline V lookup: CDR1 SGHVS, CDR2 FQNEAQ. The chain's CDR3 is CASSGLAFGNEQFF. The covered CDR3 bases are TGTGCCAGCAGCGGACTAGCTTTTGGGAATGAG. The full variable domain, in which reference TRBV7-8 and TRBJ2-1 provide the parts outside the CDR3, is GAGVSQSPRYKVAKRGQDVALRCDPISGHVSLFWYQQALGQGPEFLTYFQNEAQLDKSGLPSDRFFAERPEGSVSTLKIQRTQQEDSAVYLCASSGLAFGNEQFFGPGTRLTVL.

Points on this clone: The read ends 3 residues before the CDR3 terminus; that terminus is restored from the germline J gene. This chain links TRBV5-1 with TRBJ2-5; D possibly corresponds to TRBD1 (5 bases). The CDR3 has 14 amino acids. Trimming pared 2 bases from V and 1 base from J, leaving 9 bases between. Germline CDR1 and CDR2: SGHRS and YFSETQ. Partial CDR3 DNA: TGCGCCAGCAGCTTAGGGGAAGGCCAAGAGACC. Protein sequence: CASSLGEGQET. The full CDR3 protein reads CASSLGEGQETQYF.

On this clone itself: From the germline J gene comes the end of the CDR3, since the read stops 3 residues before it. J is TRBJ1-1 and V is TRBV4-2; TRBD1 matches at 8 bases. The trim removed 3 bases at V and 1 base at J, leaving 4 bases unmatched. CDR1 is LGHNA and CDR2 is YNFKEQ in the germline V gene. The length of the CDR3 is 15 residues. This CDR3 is CASSHSGTGNTEAFF. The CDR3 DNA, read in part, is TGTGCCAGCAGCCACTCGGGGACAGGGAACACTGAA.

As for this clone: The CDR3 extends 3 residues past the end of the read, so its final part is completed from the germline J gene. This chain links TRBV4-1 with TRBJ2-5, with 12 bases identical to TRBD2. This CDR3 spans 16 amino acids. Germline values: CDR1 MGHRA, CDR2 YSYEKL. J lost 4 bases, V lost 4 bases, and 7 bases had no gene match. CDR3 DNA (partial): TGCGCCAGCAGCCCACCAATACTAGCGGGAGGAGAGACC. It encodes CASSPPILAGGET. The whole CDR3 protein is CASSPPILAGGETQYF.